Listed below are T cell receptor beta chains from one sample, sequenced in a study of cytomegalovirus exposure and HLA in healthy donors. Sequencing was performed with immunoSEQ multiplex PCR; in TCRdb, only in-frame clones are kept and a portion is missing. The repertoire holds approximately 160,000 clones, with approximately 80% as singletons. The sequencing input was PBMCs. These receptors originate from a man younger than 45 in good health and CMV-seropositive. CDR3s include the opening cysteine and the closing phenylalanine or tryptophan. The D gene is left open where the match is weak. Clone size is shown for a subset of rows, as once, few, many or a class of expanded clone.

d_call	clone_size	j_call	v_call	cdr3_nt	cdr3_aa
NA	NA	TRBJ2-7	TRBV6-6	TGTGCCAGCAGTCCCTTTTCAGGGGTTCGATCCTACGAGCAGTACTTC	CASSPFSGVRSYEQYF
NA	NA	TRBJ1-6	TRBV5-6	TGTGCCAGCAGCCCTGACGGGGGTTGGAATTCACCCCTCCACTTT	CASSPDGGWNSPLHF
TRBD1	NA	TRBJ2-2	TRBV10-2	TGCGCCAGCAACCCACAGGGGGCCACACAGACCGGGGAGCTGTTTTTT	CASNPQGATQTGELFF
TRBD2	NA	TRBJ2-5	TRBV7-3	TGTGCCAGCAGCTTTCGGCCACCTGGACTAGCGGGGGGGCCAGGGGAGACCCAGTACTTC	CASSFRPPGLAGGPGETQYF
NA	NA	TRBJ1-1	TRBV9	TGTGCCAGCAGCCTCTACTCCACTCCCAACACTGAAGCTTTCTTT	CASSLYSTPNTEAFF
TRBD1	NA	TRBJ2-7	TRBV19	TGTGCCAGTAGTTGGACAGGGGGTCCTTCCTACGAGCAGTACTTC	CASSWTGGPSYEQYF
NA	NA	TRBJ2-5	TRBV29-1	TGCAGCGTTGGACTTTATGAGGTGGAGACCCAGTACTTC	CSVGLYEVETQYF
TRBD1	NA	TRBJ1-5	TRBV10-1	TGCGCCAGCAAGCTCTACTCGGGACAGGGGTTAAATAGCAATCAGCCCCAGCATTTT	CASKLYSGQGLNSNQPQHF
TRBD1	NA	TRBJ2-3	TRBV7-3	TGTGCCAGCAGCTTCGGGACAGGGGTGGGCACAGATACGCAGTATTTT	CASSFGTGVGTDTQYF
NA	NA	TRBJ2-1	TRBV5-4	TGTGCCAGCAGTCCAATTTGGGGGGTGAGCTCCTACAATGAGCAGTTCTTC	CASSPIWGVSSYNEQFF
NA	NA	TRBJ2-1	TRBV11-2	TGTGCCAGCAGCTTAGATCGTTATGAGCAGTTCTTC	CASSLDRYEQFF
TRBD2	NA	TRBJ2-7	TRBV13	TGTGCCAGCAGACATCGGGGGGGCCATCCCTACGAGCAGTACTTC	CASRHRGGHPYEQYF
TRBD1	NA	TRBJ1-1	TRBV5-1	TGCGCCAGCAGCTTGGTGACAGGGAGCACTGAAGCTTTCTTT	CASSLVTGSTEAFF
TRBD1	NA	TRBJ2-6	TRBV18	TGTGCCAGCTCACCGAGGGACAGGGTAGGAACTGGGGCCAACGTCCTGACTTTC	CASSPRDRVGTGANVLTF
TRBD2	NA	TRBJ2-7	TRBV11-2	TGTGCCAGCAGCCTAGTCCGGACCGGGGGGGCGGACGAGCAGTACTTC	CASSLVRTGGADEQYF
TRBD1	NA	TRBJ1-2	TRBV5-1	TGCGCCAGCAGCGCGGACAGGGGATCAAATGGCTACACCTTC	CASSADRGSNGYTF
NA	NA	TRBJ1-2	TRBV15	TGTGCCACCAGCAGAGGTTTCCCGGCAGGGTTCGCTGGCTACACCTTC	CATSRGFPAGFAGYTF
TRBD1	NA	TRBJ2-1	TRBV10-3	TGTGCCATCAGTGAAAACAGGGGAAACTACAATGAGCAGTTCTTC	CAISENRGNYNEQFF
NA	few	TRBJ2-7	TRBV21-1	TGTGCCAACCTACAAGACAGGGGTACCTACGAGCAGTACTTC	CANLQDRGTYEQYF
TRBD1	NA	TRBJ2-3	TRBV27	TGTGCCAGCAGTTTATTGGGGACAGGGTTGACAGATACGCAGTATTTT	CASSLLGTGLTDTQYF
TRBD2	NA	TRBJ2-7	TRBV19	TGTGCCAGTAGTGCGCTAGCGGGGGCCCTGGGGAACGAGCAGTACTTC	CASSALAGALGNEQYF
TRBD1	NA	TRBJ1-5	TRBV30	TGTGCCTGGGGGGACAGGGGGCAGCAGCCCCAGCATTTT	CAWGDRGQQPQHF
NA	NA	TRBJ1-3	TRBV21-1	TGTGCCAGCAGCGCCCGGGACAGCCGCCACTCTGGAAACACCATATATTTT	CASSARDSRHSGNTIYF
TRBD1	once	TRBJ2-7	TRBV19	TGTGCCAGTAGCCAACAATGGGGCACAGGGGATTCCTACGAGCAGTACTTC	CASSQQWGTGDSYEQYF
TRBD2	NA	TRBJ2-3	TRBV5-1	TGCGCCAGCAGTTGGACTAGATCCCTCTCAGATACGCAGTATTTT	CASSWTRSLSDTQYF
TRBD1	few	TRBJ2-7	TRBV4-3	TGCGCCAGCAGCCAAGCCCCGGCCGGACAGGGAAGACGCGAGCAGTACTTC	CASSQAPAGQGRREQYF
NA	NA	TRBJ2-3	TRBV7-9	TGTGCCAGCAGCCACCGACAGGAGACTAGCACAGATACGCAGTATTTT	CASSHRQETSTDTQYF
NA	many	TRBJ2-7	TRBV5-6	TGTGCCTCCCAAGACGGGGTGAGCTACGAGCAGTACTTC	CASQDGVSYEQYF
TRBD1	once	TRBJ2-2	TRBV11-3	TGTGCCAGCAGCGCCGGCGGGACAGGCTTCACCGGGGAGCTGTTTTTT	CASSAGGTGFTGELFF
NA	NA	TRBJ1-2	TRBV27	TGTGCCAGCAGTTTTGCAGGGGCGTTTAACGGCTACACCTTC	CASSFAGAFNGYTF
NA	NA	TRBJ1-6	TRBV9	TGTGCCAGCAGCGCGCACCCCTCAAGAGCTTCCCTCCACTTT	CASSAHPSRASLHF
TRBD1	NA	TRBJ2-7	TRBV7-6	TGTGCCAGCAGCTCCGGACAGGGAAACTCCTACGAGCAGTACTTC	CASSSGQGNSYEQYF
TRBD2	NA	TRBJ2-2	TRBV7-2	TGTGCCAGCAGCAGACCGGGACTAGCGGGGGTCGGTACCGGGGAGCTGTTTTTT	CASSRPGLAGVGTGELFF
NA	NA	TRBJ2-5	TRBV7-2	TGTGCCAGCAGCTTATCTAAACAAGAGACCCAGTACTTC	CASSLSKQETQYF
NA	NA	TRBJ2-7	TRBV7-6	TGTGCCAGCAGCTTAGAAGGACAGAGCTACGAGCAGTACTTC	CASSLEGQSYEQYF